The next 32 T cell receptor beta chains were all read from a single sample in a study of molecular identifiers for immune sequencing clone quantification. TCRdb independently ran MiXCR on the PCR reads; one entry per CDR3 protein. The sample carries 350,000 or so distinct CDR3 sequences, over 20% recorded once. Sequenced: naive CD8+ T cells from blood, with Jurkat cell RNA spiked in. As for subset: FACS-sorted CD8+CD4-CCR7+CD45RA+ naive T cells. The receptor set was obtained from a human donor in good health. Some libraries in this study had Jurkat cell RNA spiked in.

This clonotype has at least ten counts. This chain joins TRBV6-5 and TRBJ2-7, with TRBD2 matching over 8 bases. V lost 6 bases and J lost 2; bases outside the gene matches: 9. Germline CDR1 reads MNHEY; CDR2 reads SVGAGI. CDR3 length: 15 amino acids. The CDR3 spells CASRSRAREAYEQYF. CDR3 nucleotides: TGTGCCAGCAGGAGTCGGGCGCGGGAGGCCTACGAGCAGTACTTC.

This clonotype was detected a few times. A much larger clone differs from this one at a single base, so this may be a read error. The rearrangement joins TRBV7-9 to TRBJ2-4; 9 nucleotides line up with TRBD1. The CDR3 is 15 residues long. J lost 8 bases, V lost 5 bases, and 10 bases had no gene match. Germline V gene sequence: CDR1 SEHNR, CDR2 FQNEAQ (reference sequence). CDR3 DNA: TGTGCCAGCAGCCGAATGGGACAGGGAATATACATTCAGTACTTC. This codes for CASSRMGQGIYIQYF.

This clonotype was seen only a few times. V and J are TRBV27 and TRBJ2-3, with 10 positions matching TRBD2. After removal of 6 bases from V and 1 base from J, the junction contained 4 bases not matched to a gene. The length of the CDR3 is 15 residues. In germline, CDR1 is MNHEY, CDR2 SMNVEV (reference sequence). This chain's CDR3 is CASRHGLAGTDTQYF. Here the CDR3 DNA reads TGTGCCAGCAGACACGGACTAGCGGGCACAGATACGCAGTATTTT.

The J gene is TRBJ2-7, the V gene TRBV7-2; the match to TRBD2 covers 10 bases. The CDR3 has 16 amino acids. V was pared by 5 bases and J by 0 bases, with 7 bases of the junction left unmatched. Per the germline V gene, CDR1 is SGHTA and CDR2 is FQGNSA. CDR3 sequence: CASSVTGTSDSYEQYF. The CDR3 DNA reads as TGTGCCAGCAGCGTAACCGGGACTAGCGACTCCTACGAGCAGTACTTC.

This clonotype was counted at least ten times. This rearrangement joins TRBV19 to TRBJ1-1; no reliable D call. The germline V and J ends were trimmed by 5 bases and 4 bases, with 14 bases remaining between them. Germline V gene lookup returns CDR1 LNHDA and CDR2 SQIVND (reference sequence). The CDR3 sequence is 14 residues long. The CDR3 spells CASSLMGGSTEAFF. The CDR3 DNA is TGTGCCAGTAGTCTAATGGGAGGGAGCACTGAAGCTTTCTTT. Full variable domain (missing parts from reference TRBV19 and TRBJ1-1): DGGITQSPKYLFRKEGQNVTLSCEQNLNHDAMYWYRQDPGQGLRLIYYSQIVNDFQKGDIAEGYSVSREKKESFPLTVTSAQKNPTAFYLCASSLMGGSTEAFFGQGTRLTVV.

This clonotype was observed at least ten times. The chain recombines TRBV29-1 with TRBJ2-7; 12 bases are a match to TRBD2. The CDR3 covers 15 residues. The ends lost 6 bases at V and 3 bases at J; junction bases unmatched: 9. Looked up from germline, CDR1 is SQVTM and CDR2 is ANQGSEA. This CDR3 is CSVWGGLAGNYEQYF. The CDR3 region has the DNA TGCAGCGTCTGGGGAGGACTAGCGGGGAACTACGAGCAGTACTTC.

This clonotype occurred a few times. The chain combines TRBV18 with TRBJ2-6; D may be TRBD2 (5 bases). Deletions cut 0 bases from V and 0 bases from J, with 12 bases between. Germline loops: CDR1 KGHSH, CDR2 LQKENI. The CDR3 extends over 18 amino acids. CDR3 residues: CASSPPPGSYSGANVLTF. In nucleotides, the CDR3 is TGTGCCAGCTCACCACCGCCGGGGTCATACTCTGGGGCCAACGTCCTGACTTTC.

This clonotype has a handful of counts. V gene TRBV12-3 or TRBV12-4 combines with J gene TRBJ2-3; TRBD1 might be the D (6 bases). Between the trimmed V and J ends, which lost 6 bases and 4 bases, there was a span of 23 bases. The CDR3 spans 17 residues. CDR3 protein: CASRTGTSESEADTQYF. The CDR3 DNA reads as TGTGCCAGCAGAACCGGGACATCGGAAAGTGAGGCAGATACGCAGTATTTT.

This clonotype was found many times. The CDR3: CSARGGTVYEQYF. CDR3 DNA sequence: TGCAGTGCTAGAGGAGGGACAGTTTACGAGCAGTACTTC. The rearrangement links TRBV20-1 to TRBJ2-7; the match to TRBD1 covers 7 bases. The CDR3 contains 13 residues. Germline values: CDR1 DFQATT, CDR2 SNEGSKA (reference sequence). V was pared by 1 base and J by 4 bases, with 4 bases of the junction left unmatched.

This clonotype came up many times. This chain links TRBV20-1 with TRBJ2-7, with 13 bases identical to TRBD2. Germline V gene lookup returns CDR1 DFQATT and CDR2 SNEGSKA (reference sequence). The V and J ends lost 6 bases and 6 bases, in that order; junction bases with no gene match: 5. The CDR3 has 13 residues. The CDR3 coding sequence is TGCAGTGCAGGACTAGCGGGAGTGGTCGAGCAGTACTTC. It codes for CSAGLAGVVEQYF.

This clonotype was seen ten or more times. The CDR3 region is CASFTGYPAKGNQPQHF. Written as DNA, the CDR3 is TGTGCCAGCTTCACAGGGTATCCGGCGAAGGGCAATCAGCCCCAGCATTTT. This chain links TRBV28 with TRBJ1-5; D possibly corresponds to TRBD1 (6 bases). Deletions cut 8 bases from V and 2 bases from J, with 22 bases between. Germline V gene lookup returns CDR1 MDHEN and CDR2 SYDVKM. CDR3 size: 17 residues.

Notes on this clonotype: A much larger clone sits a single nucleotide away, making a read error possible. This chain uses TRBV29-1 with TRBJ2-1; D could derive from TRBD1 or TRBD2 (6 bases each). The CDR3 extends over 13 amino acids. CDR1 is SQVTM and CDR2 is ANQGSEA in the germline V gene. The CDR3 spells CSVSSGGRNKQFF. For the CDR3, the DNA is TGCAGCGTTTCTTCTGGGGGGCGCAATAAGCAGTTCTTC.

Ten or more counts support this clonotype. The chain employs TRBV13 and TRBJ1-1; D is uncertain. CDR3 length equals 13 residues. Trimming stripped 5 bases from V and 0 bases from J, with 7 bases between. CDR1 PRHDT and CDR2 FYEKMQ come from the germline V gene (reference sequence). CDR3 residues: CASSELVNTEAFF. The DNA for the CDR3 is TGTGCCAGCAGCGAGTTGGTGAACACTGAAGCTTTCTTT.

The table lists this clonotype with many counts. The rearrangement links TRBV29-1 to TRBJ2-7; D possibly corresponds to TRBD2 (7 bases). Germline lookup yields CDR1 SQVTM and CDR2 ANQGSEA. V lost 1 base and J lost 3, with 19 bases in between. CDR3 size: 16 residues. The CDR3: CSVEATGGGLFYEQYF. CDR3 in DNA: TGCAGCGTTGAAGCCACAGGAGGGGGACTATTCTACGAGCAGTACTTC.

In its sample, this clonotype was seen many times. The chain has TRBV19 and TRBJ2-3; D not certain. With 3 bases removed from V and 1 base from J, the gap between germline ends came to 11 bases. The CDR3 runs to 15 residues. From germline, CDR1 is LNHDA and CDR2 SQIVND (reference sequence). CDR3 in amino acids: CASSIGVRGTDTQYF. The CDR3 bases are TGTGCCAGTAGTATCGGAGTTCGAGGCACAGATACGCAGTATTTT.

Concerning this clonotype itself: A clone one base away is much larger, so this may be a read error. The V call is TRBV7-6, the J call TRBJ2-7, with 7 bases fitting TRBD1. Germline V gene data show CDR1 as SGHVS and CDR2 as FNYEAQ. The CDR3 has 16 residues. This chain's CDR3 is CASSLDSGQRSCEQYF. In nucleotides, the CDR3 is TGTGCCAGCAGCTTAGATTCGGGACAGCGATCCTGCGAGCAGTACTTC. Looking up the rest from reference TRBV7-6 and TRBJ2-7 gives the full variable domain: GAGVSQSPRYKVTKRGQDVALRCDPISGHVSLYWYRQALGQGPEFLTYFNYEAQQDKSGLPNDRFSAERPEGSISTLTIQRTEQRDSAMYRCASSLDSGQRSCEQYFGPGTRLTVT.

Concerning this clonotype itself: A much larger clone lies one base from this, so it may be a read error. It is likely a read error, because the conserved phenylalanine at the end of the CDR3 is missing. The chain joins TRBV20-1 to TRBJ2-7; 12 bases line up with TRBD2. Germline V gene data show CDR1 as DFQATT and CDR2 as SNEGSKA (reference sequence). Losses at the gene ends were 4 bases for V and 6 bases for J; bases not matched to a gene: 7. This CDR3 has 14 residues. The CDR3 is CSAIQTSGRSEQYL. For the CDR3, the DNA is TGCAGTGCTATACAGACTAGCGGGAGAAGCGAGCAGTACCTC.

Worth noting for this clonotype: This may stem from a read error, because a much larger clone lies one nucleotide away. No conserved phenylalanine or tryptophan ends this CDR3, so it is likely a read error. This chain links TRBV6-6 with TRBJ2-7; tentatively, D is TRBD1 (6 bases). CDR3 length equals 15 residues. Trimming shortened V by 4 bases and J by 4 bases, and 17 bases separated the two germline ends. Germline CDR1 is MNHNY and CDR2 is SVGAGI (reference sequence). CDR3 amino acids: CASSSWQGFKYEQYS. The CDR3, as DNA: TGTGCCAGCAGTTCGTGGCAGGGGTTCAAGTACGAGCAGTACTCC.

The chain employs TRBV21-1 and TRBJ2-7; the DNA was not compared with TRBD2, the D call given in the table. TRBV21-1 is flagged as a pseudogene. This CDR3 has 17 amino acids. The CDR3 DNA sequence: TGTGCCAGCAGCAAAGAGGATATGGGACCAGCATTCCACGAGCAGTACTTC. It is translated as CASSKEDMGPAFHEQYF.

The table lists this clonotype with many counts. The chain links TRBV2 to TRBJ2-6; no reliable D call. With 8 bases removed from V and 0 bases from J, the gap between germline ends came to 14 bases. CDR1 and CDR2 from the germline V gene are SNHLY and FYNNEI. The CDR3 contains 16 residues. CDR3 nucleotides: TGTGCCAGCGGCCCAGTAGAGATCTCTGGGGCCAACGTCCTGACTTTC. It translates to CASGPVEISGANVLTF.

This clonotype showed up just a few times. The CDR3 does not close with the conserved phenylalanine or tryptophan, likely indicating a read error. The chain is built from TRBV7-9 and TRBJ2-7; D is unclear. Trimming stripped 3 bases from V and 1 base from J, with 7 bases between. CDR3 length equals 13 residues. Germline CDR1 reads SEHNR; CDR2 reads FQNEAQ (reference sequence). The CDR3 sequence: CASSLAQSYEQYL. The CDR3 nucleotides are TGTGCCAGCAGCTTGGCTCAGTCCTACGAGCAGTACCTC.

As to this clonotype: Given a much more abundant clone one base away, this may be a read error. This chain joins TRBV7-9 and TRBJ2-3, with D hard to call. The CDR3 totals 14 residues. The germline V gene encodes CDR1 SEHNR and CDR2 FQNEAQ (reference sequence). CDR3 nucleotides: TGTGCCAGCAGCCCCCTCGCGAGCACAGATATGCAGTATTTT. Protein product: CASSPLASTDMQYF.

CDR3 nucleotide sequence: TGCGCCAGCAGCCAAGTGGCACTAGCGGGCACCGGGGAGCTGTTTTTT. Encoded protein: CASSQVALAGTGELFF. The V call is TRBV4-3, the J call TRBJ2-2; TRBD2 matches 9 bases. The CDR3 consists of 16 residues. V shed 1 base and J 4 bases; nucleotides not matched to a gene: 4. Per the germline V gene, CDR1 is LGHNA and CDR2 is YSLEER.

The chain combines TRBV12-3 or TRBV12-4 with TRBJ1-5; D ambiguous. Trimming pared 5 bases from V and 5 bases from J, leaving 13 bases between. This CDR3 is 14 amino acids long. The CDR3 nucleotides read TGTGCCAGCAGTCGTTTGGGAGTTCATCAGCCCCAGCATTTT. Protein sequence: CASSRLGVHQPQHF.

This chain joins TRBV19 and TRBJ2-3, with 12 positions matching TRBD2. CDR3 length: 20 residues. The germline CDR1 and CDR2 sequences are LNHDA and SQIVND (reference sequence). The V segment lost 0 bases and the J segment 2 bases; nucleotides outside the gene matches: 12. CDR3 sequence reads: CASSIDTRETSGGITDTQYF. In DNA form, the CDR3 reads TGTGCCAGTAGTATAGATACCCGAGAGACTAGCGGGGGCATCACAGATACGCAGTATTTT. Full variable domain (remainder filled in from reference TRBV19 and TRBJ2-3): DGGITQSPKYLFRKEGQNVTLSCEQNLNHDAMYWYRQDPGQGLRLIYYSQIVNDFQKGDIAEGYSVSREKKESFPLTVTSAQKNPTAFYLCASSIDTRETSGGITDTQYFGPGTRLTVL.

The table lists this clonotype with many counts. The chain is built from TRBV7-9 and TRBJ1-4; tentatively, D is TRBD1 (5 bases). V dropped 3 bases and J dropped 1 base, with 15 bases sitting between them. CDR3 length: 17 residues. The germline V gene encodes CDR1 SEHNR and CDR2 FQNEAQ (reference sequence). CDR3 in amino acids: CASSFPITGRTNEKLFF. Here the CDR3 DNA reads TGTGCCAGCAGCTTTCCGATAACAGGACGAACTAATGAAAAACTGTTTTTT.

This clonotype was detected ten times or more. The rearrangement uses TRBV9 and TRBJ2-1; 14 bases align to TRBD2. The CDR3 contains 15 residues. The trim removed 3 bases at V and 13 bases at J, leaving 9 bases unmatched. The germline gives CDR1 SGDLS, CDR2 YYNGEE. In nucleotides, the CDR3 is TGTGCCAGCAGCGAGACTAGCGGGGGGGCTCAGGTACAGTTCTTC. Protein product: CASSETSGGAQVQFF.

This clonotype was detected ten times or more. The V and J genes are TRBV5-1 and TRBJ2-3; TRBD2 agrees at 11 bases. Per the germline V gene, CDR1 is SGHRS and CDR2 is YFSETQ. The CDR3 sequence is 17 residues long. The junction had 12 bases not matched to a gene; V was cut back by 4 bases and J by 5 bases. The CDR3 is CASSQSIAGGPVDTQYF. In DNA form, the CDR3 reads TGCGCCAGCAGCCAGTCTATAGCGGGAGGGCCCGTAGATACGCAGTATTTT.

This clonotype has at least ten counts. The CDR3 bases are TGTGCCAGCAGTGAACAAGAAGGTTTGAACACTGAAGCTTTCTTT. Its protein product is CASSEQEGLNTEAFF. The chain is built from TRBV6-1 and TRBJ1-1; unclear D gene. CDR3 length: 15 amino acids. V dropped 2 bases and J dropped 0 bases, with 10 bases sitting between them. Germline V gene lookup returns CDR1 MNHNS and CDR2 SASEGT.

Details on this clonotype: A much larger clone differs from this one at a single base, so this may be a read error. The chain employs TRBV11-2 and TRBJ2-3; 8 bases fit TRBD2. Germline values: CDR1 SGHAT, CDR2 FQNNGV. The CDR3 length is 18 residues. V lost 1 base, J lost 5 bases, and 14 bases stayed unmatched. CDR3 nucleotides: TGTGCCAGCAGCTTAGCCCTCAATAGCGGGGAGGCCGAAGATACGCAGTATTTT. Its translation: CASSLALNSGEAEDTQYF.

Comments on this clonotype: With a much larger clone just one base away, this may be a read error. The gene calls are TRBV19 and TRBJ1-5, with D possibly being TRBD1 (5 bases). This CDR3 comprises 14 residues. CDR1 LNHDA and CDR2 SQIVND come from the germline V gene (reference sequence). Trimming removed 7 bases at V and 3 bases at J, with 13 bases between. The CDR3 loop is CASNIWGNNQPQHF. In DNA, the CDR3 is TGTGCCAGTAATATCTGGGGGAACAATCAGCCCCAGCATTTT.

Comments on this clonotype: Mismatch with germline at one junction end may stem from a read error. The chain uses TRBV5-1 and TRBJ1-5; a weak D match, TRBD1 (5 bases). The CDR3 is 13 residues long. Germline assignment: CDR1 SGHRS and CDR2 YFSETQ. The CDR3 loop reads CASGLAGGQPQHF. In nucleotides, the CDR3 is TGCGCCAGCGGCTTGGCGGGGGGGCAGCCCCAGCATTTT.